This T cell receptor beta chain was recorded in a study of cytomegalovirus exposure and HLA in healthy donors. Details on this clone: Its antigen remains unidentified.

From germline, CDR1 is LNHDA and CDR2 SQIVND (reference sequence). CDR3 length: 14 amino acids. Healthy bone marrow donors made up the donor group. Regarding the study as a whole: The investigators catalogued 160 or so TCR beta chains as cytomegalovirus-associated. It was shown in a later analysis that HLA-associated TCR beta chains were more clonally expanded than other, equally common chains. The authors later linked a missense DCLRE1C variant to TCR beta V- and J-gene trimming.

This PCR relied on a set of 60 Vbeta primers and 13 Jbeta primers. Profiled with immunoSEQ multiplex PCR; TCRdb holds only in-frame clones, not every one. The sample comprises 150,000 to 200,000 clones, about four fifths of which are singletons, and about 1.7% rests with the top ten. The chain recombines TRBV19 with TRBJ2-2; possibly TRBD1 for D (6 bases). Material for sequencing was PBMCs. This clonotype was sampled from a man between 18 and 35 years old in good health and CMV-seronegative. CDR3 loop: CVQYPQGGTGELFF. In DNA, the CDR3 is TGTGTCCAGTATCCACAGGGCGGGACCGGGGAGCTGTTTTTT.